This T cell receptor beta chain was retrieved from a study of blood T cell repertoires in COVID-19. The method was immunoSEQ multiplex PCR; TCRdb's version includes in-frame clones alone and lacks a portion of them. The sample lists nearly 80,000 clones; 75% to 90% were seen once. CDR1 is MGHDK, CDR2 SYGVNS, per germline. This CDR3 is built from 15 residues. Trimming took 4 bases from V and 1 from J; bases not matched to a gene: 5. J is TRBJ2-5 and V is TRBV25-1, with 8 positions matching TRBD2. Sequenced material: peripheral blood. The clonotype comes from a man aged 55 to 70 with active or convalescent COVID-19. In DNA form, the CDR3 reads TGTGCCAGCAGTGGAAAGCGGGGGACCCAAGAGACCCAGTACTTC. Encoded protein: CASSGKRGTQETQYF.